One sample yielded the 27 T cell receptor beta chains listed below, sequenced in a study of identical twins. TCRdb reprocessed the 5' RACE reads with MiXCR, giving one entry per CDR3 protein. The sample yields hundreds of thousands of distinct CDR3 sequences, under 8.5% seen once. Separately, the same data were catalogued under a study of yellow fever vaccine responses in identical twins.

Source material: PBMCs. The receptors shown here come from a woman aged 18-35 years in good health.

Regarding this clonotype: Since a much larger clone is just one base distant, this may be a read error. The V and J genes are TRBV5-1 and TRBJ1-2; unclear D gene. The CDR3 has 14 amino acids. Per germline, CDR1 SGHRS and CDR2 YFSETQ. The CDR3 bases are TGCGCCAGCAGCGACGCGGGGTTGGGGTATGGCTACGCCTTC. It codes for CASSDAGLGYGYAF.

This clonotype showed up many times. The V call is TRBV7-9, the J call TRBJ2-1; the D is unclear. The CDR3 runs to 14 residues. V lost 0 bases, J lost 4 bases, and 7 bases lay in between. Germline loops: CDR1 SEHNR, CDR2 FQNEAQ (reference sequence). CDR3 DNA sequence: TGTGCCAGCAGCTTAGCGGGAAGTTACAATGAGCAGTTCTTC. It codes for CASSLAGSYNEQFF.

A few counts support this clonotype. V and J are TRBV5-1 and TRBJ2-3; tentatively, D is TRBD2 (7 bases). The germline CDR1 and CDR2 sequences are SGHRS and YFSETQ. V shed 3 bases and J shed 1 base, with 12 bases lying between them. This CDR3 is 15 amino acids long. The CDR3 loop is CASSYPGGRTDTQYF. The CDR3 nucleotides are TGCGCCAGCAGCTACCCGGGGGGCCGCACAGATACGCAGTATTTT.

This clonotype was counted only a few times. In DNA, the CDR3 is TGTGCCAGCAGCCAAGGGGGGCCAGCAGATACGCAGTATTTT. Residues: CASSQGGPADTQYF. The chain employs TRBV3-1 and TRBJ2-3; TRBD1 is a possible D gene (6 bases). Germline V gene sequence: CDR1 LGHDT, CDR2 YNNKEL (reference sequence). Trimming cost V 1 base and J 4 bases, with 9 bases left between them. The CDR3 covers 14 residues.

The chain employs TRBV6-5 and TRBJ2-2; TRBD2 matches 8 bases. CDR1 MNHEY and CDR2 SVGAGI come from the germline V gene. The CDR3 runs to 16 residues. After removal of 2 bases from V and 1 base from J, the junction contained 3 bases not matched to a gene. The CDR3, as DNA: TGTGCCAGCAGTTACGGGCTAGCGGGGAACACCGGGGAGCTGTTTTTT. Protein sequence: CASSYGLAGNTGELFF.

The V and J genes are TRBV2 and TRBJ1-2; 10 bases agree with TRBD1. The CDR3 runs 14 residues. J gave up 4 bases and V 7 bases, and 6 bases lay outside the gene matches. Germline V gene data show CDR1 as SNHLY and CDR2 as FYNNEI. Here the CDR3 reads CASTVDRGIYGYTF. CDR3 coding DNA: TGTGCCAGCACTGTGGACAGGGGGATCTATGGCTACACCTTC.

This clonotype was found many times. The rearrangement uses TRBV3-1 and TRBJ1-5; D ambiguous. Germline CDR1 LGHDT, CDR2 YNNKEL (reference sequence). V was cut by 3 bases and J by 0 bases, with 6 bases left in between. This CDR3 comprises 14 residues. Here the CDR3 reads CASSHHSSNQPQHF. For the CDR3, the DNA is TGTGCCAGCAGCCACCACAGTAGCAATCAGCCCCAGCATTTT.

This clonotype came up a few times. The CDR3 spells CSASDGNSYNEQFF. CDR3 nucleotides: TGCAGTGCTAGCGACGGGAACTCCTACAATGAGCAGTTCTTC. The chain has TRBV20-1 and TRBJ2-1, with D possibly matching TRBD2 (5 bases). The germline CDR1 and CDR2 sequences are DFQATT and SNEGSKA (reference sequence). Trimming removed 3 bases at V and 0 bases at J, with 9 bases between. This CDR3 spans 14 amino acids.

This clonotype has a count of ten or more. The chain has TRBV11-2 and TRBJ2-3; D is possibly TRBD1 or TRBD2 (6 bases each). The CDR3 is 15 residues long. V was cut by 0 bases and J by 5 bases, with 12 bases left in between. Per the germline V gene, CDR1 is SGHAT and CDR2 is FQNNGV. CDR3 sequence (DNA): TGTGCCAGCAGCTTAGAGTGGGGGGCGGTAGATACGCAGTATTTT. Protein product: CASSLEWGAVDTQYF.

As to this clonotype: Given a much more abundant clone one base away, this may be a read error. The chain joins TRBV4-2 to TRBJ2-2; D possibly uses TRBD1 or TRBD2 (5 bases each). CDR3 length: 16 amino acids. The germline V gene has CDR1 LGHNA and CDR2 YNFKEQ. Trimming left V 8 bases short and J 5 bases short, with 21 bases between. The CDR3 region has the DNA TGTGCCAGCGGCACCGGGGCCACCTATAAAACCGGGGAGCTGTTTTTT. Translated, it gives CASGTGATYKTGELFF.

The V call is TRBV5-1, the J call TRBJ2-1; D uncertain. CDR3 length: 16 residues. Per the germline V gene, CDR1 is SGHRS and CDR2 is YFSETQ. The V and J ends lost 0 bases and 5 bases respectively, with 15 bases between them. CDR3 region: CASSLVLTPSNNEQFF. For the CDR3, the DNA is TGCGCCAGCAGCTTGGTTTTGACCCCCTCTAACAATGAGCAGTTCTTC.

This clonotype has a count of ten or more. The genes are TRBV24-1 and TRBJ2-1, with 7 bases that match TRBD1. Germline trimming cut 3 bases from V and 7 bases from J; bases unmatched to any gene: 11. Germline V gene data show CDR1 as KGHDR and CDR2 as SFDVKD. This CDR3 contains 16 residues. For the CDR3, the DNA is TGTGCCACCAGTGATGTTTCCAGGGGGAAGTTGAATGAGCAGTTCTTC. Amino acids: CATSDVSRGKLNEQFF.

This clonotype was detected a few times. The chain couples TRBV7-6 to TRBJ2-1; D may be TRBD1 (6 bases). The germline gives CDR1 SGHVS, CDR2 FNYEAQ. This CDR3 is built from 15 residues. Trimming left V 3 bases short and J 4 bases short, with 13 bases between. CDR3 in amino acids: CASSLYRDIYNEQFF. CDR3 DNA: TGTGCCAGCAGCTTGTACAGGGACATATACAATGAGCAGTTCTTC.

J is TRBJ2-5 and V is TRBV6-5, with D perhaps matching TRBD2 (7 bases). The length of the CDR3 is 17 residues. Deletions cut 0 bases from V and 5 bases from J, with 19 bases between. Germline CDR1 and CDR2: MNHEY and SVGAGI. The chain's CDR3 is CASSYSNRRGGGETQYF. In DNA form, the CDR3 reads TGTGCCAGCAGTTACTCGAATCGAAGGGGGGGGGGTGAGACCCAGTACTTC.

Only a few counts were recorded for this clonotype. The rearrangement joins TRBV28 to TRBJ2-1; weak D call: TRBD1 (5 bases). Germline-derived CDR1 and CDR2 are MDHEN and SYDVKM. Trimming took off 4 bases at V and 4 bases at J, with 17 bases between the two ends. The CDR3 contains 16 residues. The DNA for the CDR3 is TGTGCCAGCAGTTCAGGGATGTTATTGTATTACAATGAGCAGTTCTTC. It specifies CASSSGMLLYYNEQFF.

The genes are TRBV20-1 and TRBJ1-6; D call uncertain. The CDR3 length is 12 residues. The germline CDR1 and CDR2 sequences are DFQATT and SNEGSKA (reference sequence). Trimming left V 6 bases short and J 9 bases short, with 12 bases between. The CDR3 reads CSAQGIGSPLHF. The CDR3, as DNA: TGCAGTGCCCAAGGGATAGGTTCACCCCTCCACTTT.

This clonotype came up a few times. The V gene is TRBV2, the J gene TRBJ2-3; unclear D gene. The V end was cut by 4 bases, the J end by 2 bases, with 7 bases between. The CDR3 runs to 13 residues. The germline V gene encodes CDR1 SNHLY and CDR2 FYNNEI. The CDR3 coding sequence is TGTGCCAGCAGTGTTGAGATCACAGATACGCAGTATTTT. Translated: CASSVEITDTQYF.

This clonotype has at least ten counts. The chain uses TRBV5-1 and TRBJ2-1; 11 bases align to TRBD2. Germline CDR1 SGHRS, CDR2 YFSETQ. V trimming: 0 bases; J trimming: 8 bases; junction bases outside the gene matches: 4. CDR3 length: 15 amino acids. CDR3 amino acids: CASSLELAGADEQFF. In nucleotides, the CDR3 is TGCGCCAGCAGCTTGGAACTAGCGGGAGCCGATGAGCAGTTCTTC. The full variable domain, with the rest looked up from reference TRBV5-1 and TRBJ2-1, is KAGVTQTPRYLIKTRGQQVTLSCSPISGHRSVSWYQQTPGQGLQFLFEYFSETQRNKGNFPGRFSGRQFSNSRSEMNVSTLELGDSALYLCASSLELAGADEQFFGPGTRLTVL.

This clonotype was counted ten times or more. The chain recombines TRBV4-1 with TRBJ1-1, with 8 bases identical to TRBD1. The germline gives CDR1 MGHRA, CDR2 YSYEKL. J was trimmed by 5 bases and V by 4 bases; bases with no gene match: 6. The CDR3 covers 14 residues. The CDR3 reads CASSPRGLDTEAFF. The DNA for the CDR3 is TGCGCCAGCAGCCCCAGGGGGCTGGATACTGAAGCTTTCTTT.

This clonotype occurred many times. The chain has TRBV5-1 and TRBJ2-2; D gene ambiguous. CDR1 and CDR2 (germline): SGHRS, YFSETQ. This CDR3 comprises 13 residues. V was shortened by 5 bases and J by 4 bases, with 9 bases between the two germline ends. The CDR3 spells CASRPTSTGELFF. The CDR3 DNA reads as TGCGCCAGCAGGCCCACGAGCACCGGGGAGCTGTTTTTT.

The rearrangement links TRBV29-1 to TRBJ2-3; D unclear. Per germline, CDR1 SQVTM and CDR2 ANQGSEA. With 6 bases removed from V and 1 base from J, the gap between germline ends came to 14 bases. The CDR3 is 14 amino acids. The CDR3, as DNA: TGCAGCGTCGACGACCCGGGTGGCACAGATACGCAGTATTTT. It translates to CSVDDPGGTDTQYF.

This clonotype was counted a few times. The chain is built from TRBV28 and TRBJ2-1; TRBD1 is a possible D gene (5 bases). CDR1 and CDR2 from the germline V gene are MDHEN and SYDVKM. CDR3 length: 13 amino acids. V was trimmed by 3 bases and J by 8 bases, leaving 11 bases between them. The CDR3 DNA sequence: TGTGCCAGCAGTTTTTCTCTAGGGGATGAGCAGTTCTTC. The encoded protein is CASSFSLGDEQFF.

The rearrangement links TRBV7-8 to TRBJ2-7, with 8 bases that match TRBD1. Germline V gene sequence: CDR1 SGHVS, CDR2 FQNEAQ. V lost 4 bases to trimming and J lost 4 bases; unmatched junction nucleotides: 3. The CDR3 has 13 amino acids. The CDR3 sequence: CASSYRQGYEQYV. Here the CDR3 DNA reads TGTGCCAGCAGCTATAGACAGGGGTACGAGCAGTACGTC.

This clonotype has a count of ten or more. The CDR3: CASTQWGRTYNSPLHF. The DNA of the CDR3 is TGTGCCAGCACTCAATGGGGCAGGACCTATAATTCACCCCTCCACTTT. The chain joins TRBV27 to TRBJ1-6; possible D gene TRBD1, 5 bases. Trimming pared 7 bases from V and 2 bases from J, leaving 15 bases between. The V gene's germline CDR1 is MNHEY and CDR2 SMNVEV (reference sequence). The CDR3 loop spans 16 amino acids.

This clonotype was picked up a small number of times. The chain has TRBV29-1 and TRBJ1-1; D might be TRBD1 (6 bases). V was cut by 4 bases and J by 2 bases, with 11 bases left in between. This CDR3 has 13 residues. The germline V gene has CDR1 SQVTM and CDR2 ANQGSEA. The CDR3 region is CSVGGQLNTEAFF. CDR3 nucleotide sequence: TGCAGCGTTGGAGGACAGTTAAACACTGAAGCTTTCTTT.

This clonotype was seen ten or more times. The chain combines TRBV7-9 with TRBJ2-1, with TRBD1 identical over 8 bases. Germline CDR1 SEHNR, CDR2 FQNEAQ (reference sequence). The V and J ends lost 6 bases and 7 bases, in that order; junction bases with no gene match: 5. The CDR3 consists of 13 residues. The CDR3 sequence is CASRQGVGNEQFF. The CDR3 region has the DNA TGTGCCAGCAGACAGGGGGTCGGGAATGAGCAGTTCTTC.

In its sample, this clonotype was seen many times. This chain joins TRBV6-5 and TRBJ2-7; TRBD2 matches 9 bases. Germline V gene lookup returns CDR1 MNHEY and CDR2 SVGAGI. V lost 2 bases to trimming and J lost 2 bases; unmatched junction nucleotides: 10. The CDR3 consists of 17 residues. CDR3 loop: CASSYAASGTHPYEQYF. The DNA for the CDR3 is TGTGCCAGCAGTTACGCGGCTAGCGGGACCCACCCCTACGAGCAGTACTTC.